These 27 T cell receptor beta chains were sequenced from one sample in a study of blood T cell repertoires in COVID-19 (dated by TCRdb to between 2020 and 2021). Libraries were prepared through the immunoSEQ multiplex PCR assay. TCRdb's version of the immuneACCESS table is confined to in-frame rearrangements and falls short of the full clone set. An unresolved V gene accounts for under half of the shortfall where checked; the remainder is of unknown origin. Present in this sample are over 250,000 clones, roughly 90% of which were seen just once. Roughly 14% of the sample is in the top ten clones. Sequences were obtained from peripheral blood. These TCRs come from a woman aged 70 to 79 with COVID-19, enrolled during active disease.

The CDR3 loop reads CASSQFQGPNTEAFF. DNA for the CDR3: TGCGCCAGCAGCCAATTTCAGGGTCCGAACACTGAAGCTTTCTTT. The gene calls are TRBV4-1 and TRBJ1-1; perhaps TRBD1 as D (5 bases). Trimming stripped 2 bases from V and 1 base from J, with 11 bases between. CDR1 is MGHRA, CDR2 YSYEKL, per germline. The CDR3 sequence is 15 residues long.

The chain has TRBV6-2 or TRBV6-3 and TRBJ2-5; 9 bases align to TRBD2. V trimming: 2 bases; J trimming: 5 bases; junction bases outside the gene matches: 9. The CDR3 is 16 residues long. Per the germline V gene, CDR1 is MNHEY and CDR2 is SVGEGT. The CDR3 sequence: CASSYDVAGAGETQYF. CDR3 bases: TGTGCCAGCAGTTACGACGTAGCGGGGGCGGGGGAGACCCAGTACTTC.

The rearrangement links TRBV15 to TRBJ1-5, with no clear D. The length of the CDR3 is 16 residues. Germline CDR1 reads LNHNV; CDR2 reads YYDKDF (reference sequence). V was shortened by 1 base and J by 4 bases, with 14 bases between the two germline ends. DNA for the CDR3: TGTGCCACCAGCAGAGGTTCCTATGCATTTAATCAGCCCCAGCATTTT. Translation: CATSRGSYAFNQPQHF.

This chain connects TRBV28 to TRBJ2-1; 11 bases agree with TRBD2. This CDR3 is 18 amino acids long. Germline loops: CDR1 MDHEN, CDR2 SYDVKM. Unmatched junction bases numbered 14, after V lost 4 bases and J lost 6 bases. CDR3: CASSSALVAGGLGNEQFF. CDR3 DNA sequence: TGTGCCAGCAGTTCCGCCCTGGTAGCGGGGGGGCTAGGCAATGAGCAGTTCTTC. Based on the CDR3 plus reference TRBV28 and TRBJ2-1, the full variable domain is DVKVTQSSRYLVKRTGEKVFLECVQDMDHENMFWYRQDPGLGLRLIYFSYDVKMKEKGDIPEGYSVSREKKERFSLILESASTNQTSMYLCASSSALVAGGLGNEQFFGPGTRLTVL.

The chain combines TRBV27 with TRBJ2-1; maybe TRBD2 (6 bases). Trimming took off 2 bases at V and 0 bases at J, with 14 bases between the two ends. The CDR3 contains 17 residues. Germline V gene data show CDR1 as MNHEY and CDR2 as SMNVEV (reference sequence). This CDR3 reads CASSLSSGENSYNEQFF. Here the CDR3 DNA reads TGTGCCAGCAGTTTAAGTAGCGGCGAAAACTCCTACAATGAGCAGTTCTTC.

J is TRBJ1-2 and V is TRBV10-1; D unresolved. Trimming removed 6 bases at V and 6 bases at J, with 14 bases between. The CDR3 consists of 13 residues. Germline assignment: CDR1 WNHNN and CDR2 SYGVQD (reference sequence). CDR3 loop: CASSARTEDGYTF. The CDR3 coding sequence is TGCGCCAGCAGCGCTAGGACTGAGGATGGCTACACCTTC.

The table lists this clone with a count of one. For the CDR3, the DNA is TGTGCCAGCGGTGCCTGGTCGGGACTAGCGGGCAATGAGCAGTTCTTC. Translation gives CASGAWSGLAGNEQFF. This chain joins TRBV27 and TRBJ2-1, with 12 positions matching TRBD2. Germline CDR1 reads MNHEY; CDR2 reads SMNVEV (reference sequence). V shed 8 bases, J shed 6 bases, and the junction held 11 bases outside the gene matches. The CDR3 totals 16 residues.

The gene calls are TRBV5-1 and TRBJ2-5; the match to TRBD2 covers 15 bases. The CDR3 is 16 residues long. Per germline, CDR1 SGHRS and CDR2 YFSETQ. Trimming took 6 bases from V and 4 from J; bases not matched to a gene: 7. The CDR3 protein is CASTIGTSGGRETQYF. The CDR3, as DNA: TGCGCCAGCACCATAGGGACTAGCGGGGGGCGAGAGACCCAGTACTTC. The full variable domain, with the rest looked up from reference TRBV5-1 and TRBJ2-5, is KAGVTQTPRYLIKTRGQQVTLSCSPISGHRSVSWYQQTPGQGLQFLFEYFSETQRNKGNFPGRFSGRQFSNSRSEMNVSTLELGDSALYLCASTIGTSGGRETQYFGPGTRLLVL.

V and J are TRBV29-1 and TRBJ1-2, with TRBD1 as a possible D gene (6 bases). The CDR3 length is 16 residues. The V end was cut by 0 bases, the J end by 5 bases, with 19 bases between. Germline lookup yields CDR1 SQVTM and CDR2 ANQGSEA. The CDR3 coding sequence is TGCAGCGTTGAAGATCTTACGGGGGGCTTTTCGTATGGCTACACCTTC. It is translated as CSVEDLTGGFSYGYTF.

V and J are TRBV11-3 and TRBJ1-1; D is perhaps TRBD1 (5 bases). The CDR3 has 13 amino acids. The germline V gene has CDR1 SGHNT and CDR2 YENEEA. Trimming left V 5 bases short and J 4 bases short, with 11 bases between. The CDR3 reads CASSLREGTEAFF. The CDR3 nucleotides are TGTGCCAGCAGCCTCAGGGAGGGCACTGAAGCTTTCTTT. Based on the CDR3 plus reference TRBV11-3 and TRBJ1-1, the full variable domain is EAGVVQSPRYKIIEKKQPVAFWCNPISGHNTLYWYLQNLGQGPELLIRYENEEAVDDSQLPKDRFSAERLKGVDSTLKIQPAELGDSAVYLCASSLREGTEAFFGQGTRLTVV.

Note on this clone: Distinct nucleotide sequences in the sample also encode this CDR3. This chain connects TRBV5-1 to TRBJ1-3; unclear D gene. Germline V gene data show CDR1 as SGHRS and CDR2 as YFSETQ. CDR3 size: 15 residues. V lost 0 bases to trimming and J lost 0 bases, with 7 bases between them. CDR3 DNA: TGCGCCAGCAGCTTGGGGGCAAGCTCTGGAAACACCATATATTTT. It is translated as CASSLGASSGNTIYF.

CDR3 coding DNA: TGTGCCAGCAGTTACCGGGGACAGGGTTATGAAAAACTGTTTTTT. Amino acid sequence: CASSYRGQGYEKLFF. This chain joins TRBV6-5 and TRBJ1-4, with TRBD1 identical over 9 bases. The CDR3 totals 15 residues. Looked up from germline, CDR1 is MNHEY and CDR2 is SVGAGI. V lost 2 bases to trimming and J lost 6 bases; unmatched junction nucleotides: 4.

This clone was seen repeatedly, ten times or more. The CDR3 region has the DNA TGTGCCAGCAGCGCAAGGGACAGGGGAAAGACCCAGTACTTC. It codes for CASSARDRGKTQYF. The rearrangement uses TRBV21-1 and TRBJ2-5; the table's D call, TRBD1, was not checked against the DNA. TRBV21-1 is listed as a pseudogene. The CDR3 contains 14 residues.

This clone was detected a few times. The gene calls are TRBV7-9 and TRBJ1-5, with 7 bases matching TRBD1. Germline V gene lookup returns CDR1 SEHNR and CDR2 FQNEAQ (reference sequence). The trim removed 4 bases at V and 5 bases at J, leaving 5 bases unmatched. The CDR3 spans 14 residues. CDR3 in DNA: TGTGCCAGCAGCTCCGGGACAGAGTATCAGCCCCAGCATTTT. Translating gives CASSSGTEYQPQHF.

Here the CDR3 reads CASSIFHTSGNTIYF. The CDR3 nucleotides are TGTGCCAGTAGTATTTTCCACACCTCTGGAAACACCATATATTTT. The gene calls are TRBV19 and TRBJ1-3; D call uncertain. This CDR3 comprises 15 residues. V was trimmed by 3 bases and J by 0 bases, leaving 9 bases between them. The germline V gene has CDR1 LNHDA and CDR2 SQIVND (reference sequence).

This rearrangement joins TRBV30 to TRBJ2-7; D not resolved. This CDR3 is 13 amino acids long. Per germline, CDR1 GTSNPN and CDR2 SVGIG (reference sequence). Trimming took off 1 base at V and 6 bases at J, with 13 bases between the two ends. CDR3 loop: CAWSANRVGEQYF. CDR3 sequence (DNA): TGTGCCTGGAGTGCGAATCGGGTAGGCGAGCAGTACTTC. Full variable domain (rest looked up from reference TRBV30 and TRBJ2-7): SQTIHQWPATLVQPVGSPLSLECTVEGTSNPNLYWYRQAAGRGLQLLFYSVGIGQISSEVPQNLSASRPQDRQFILSSKKLLLSDSGFYLCAWSANRVGEQYFGPGTRLTVT.

The CDR3 DNA follows: TGTGCCAGCAGTAGGGACACGTCTGGAAACACCATATATTTT. This sequence encodes CASSRDTSGNTIYF. V and J are TRBV6-6 and TRBJ1-3; possibly TRBD1 for D (6 bases). The germline CDR1 and CDR2 sequences are MNHNY and SVGAGI (reference sequence). Trimming stripped 5 bases from V and 1 base from J, with 9 bases between. This CDR3 has 14 amino acids.

The chain combines TRBV6-1 with TRBJ1-2; TRBD1 agrees at 9 bases. After removal of 3 bases from V and 8 bases from J, the junction contained 7 bases not matched to a gene. Germline V lookup: CDR1 MNHNS, CDR2 SASEGT. The length of the CDR3 is 14 residues. The DNA for the CDR3 is TGTGCCAGCAGTGAGGGGACAGGGATTCGAGGCTACACCTTC. It is translated as CASSEGTGIRGYTF.

The chain joins TRBV27 to TRBJ1-5; 11 bases match TRBD1. J lost 2 bases, V lost 8 bases, and 5 bases had no gene match. Germline CDR1 reads MNHEY; CDR2 reads SMNVEV (reference sequence). The CDR3 covers 15 residues. The CDR3 loop reads CASGQGATGNQPQHF. CDR3 coding DNA: TGTGCCAGCGGACAGGGGGCTACAGGCAATCAGCCCCAGCATTTT.

Comment on this clone: At the DNA level, this CDR3 is encoded by other sequences in the same sample as well. The rearrangement uses TRBV5-1 and TRBJ2-3; D is unresolved. The V end lost 5 bases, the J end lost 2 bases, and 6 bases lay between the germline ends. CDR1 is SGHRS, CDR2 YFSETQ, per germline. CDR3 size: 12 residues. In DNA form, the CDR3 reads TGCGCCAGCAGTCCTCCCACAGATACGCAGTATTTT. The encoded protein is CASSPPTDTQYF.

The CDR3 coding sequence is TGTGCCAGCAGCCCTCGACTAGCGGGGGCCAAAAACATTCAGTACTTC. Encoded protein: CASSPRLAGAKNIQYF. The chain recombines TRBV3-1 (or the pseudogene TRBV3-2) with TRBJ2-4, with 11 bases matching TRBD2. Germline V gene sequence: CDR1 LGHDT, CDR2 YNNKEL (reference sequence). The V and J ends lost 4 bases and 1 base, in that order; junction bases with no gene match: 3. CDR3 length: 16 amino acids.

This clone was seen a handful of times. The chain couples TRBV5-1 to TRBJ2-2; 9 bases agree with TRBD1. The germline gives CDR1 SGHRS, CDR2 YFSETQ. The CDR3 is 15 amino acids. J lost 5 bases, V lost 1 base, and 3 bases had no gene match. In DNA form, the CDR3 reads TGCGCCAGCAGCTTGTCGGGACAGGGTACCGGGGAGCTGTTTTTT. It specifies CASSLSGQGTGELFF.

The chain recombines TRBV30 with TRBJ1-2, with 8 positions matching TRBD1. Germline V gene lookup returns CDR1 GTSNPN and CDR2 SVGIG (reference sequence). There are 15 residues in the CDR3. J was trimmed by 1 base and V by 2 bases; bases with no gene match: 6. Here the CDR3 reads CAWSLRTGLNYGYTF. Written as DNA, the CDR3 is TGTGCCTGGAGTCTCAGGACAGGGCTTAACTATGGCTACACCTTC.

The chain recombines TRBV6-2 or TRBV6-3 with TRBJ2-5; 14 bases align to TRBD2. Germline CDR1 is MNHEY and CDR2 is SVGEGT. The CDR3 has 18 residues. V trimming: 6 bases; J trimming: 3 bases; junction bases outside the gene matches: 12. CDR3 nucleotide sequence: TGTGCCAGCAGCTATAGAATAAGGACTAGCGGGGGGAAAGAGACCCAGTACTTC. It codes for CASSYRIRTSGGKETQYF.

V gene TRBV9 combines with J gene TRBJ1-2; 9 bases line up with TRBD1. The V and J ends lost 4 bases and 4 bases, in that order; junction bases with no gene match: 8. This CDR3 is 15 amino acids long. CDR1 is SGDLS, CDR2 YYNGEE, per germline. The DNA for the CDR3 is TGTGCCAGCAGCCCGCGGACAGGGGAGGCCTATGGCTACACCTTC. Encoded protein: CASSPRTGEAYGYTF.

V gene TRBV12-5 combines with J gene TRBJ2-3; 12 positions match TRBD2. Germline loops: CDR1 LGHNT, CDR2 FRNRAP. The CDR3 is made up of 14 amino acids. V lost 7 bases to trimming and J lost 5 bases; unmatched junction nucleotides: 4. CDR3: CASAPSGGGDTQYF. CDR3 DNA: TGTGCTAGTGCTCCTAGCGGGGGGGGAGATACGCAGTATTTT.

V and J are TRBV27 and TRBJ2-7, with 11 positions matching TRBD1. V dropped 2 bases and J dropped 6; count of bases not matched to a gene: 3. This CDR3 has 14 amino acids. Germline lookup yields CDR1 MNHEY and CDR2 SMNVEV (reference sequence). In DNA form, the CDR3 reads TGTGCCAGCAGTTTAGGACAGGGGGCGGCCGAGCAGTACTTC. It encodes CASSLGQGAAEQYF.